These 22 T cell receptor beta chains were all obtained from the same sample, sequenced in a study of vaccination and CD4 T cells after COVID-19. Time point described: late sampling 161 to 241 days after vaccination in three convalescent patients. Specified treatment: roughly 10-day PBMC culture with coronavirus spike peptide pools or control peptides (ViraFEST assay). Sequencing of cultured CD4+ T cell DNA used the Oncomine TCR Beta short-read assay. TCRdb fed the PCR reads into MiXCR, producing one record per CDR3 protein. The sample holds about 23,000 distinct CDR3 sequences, 30% to 35% seen once. These receptors lack a known antigen. This material consisted of CD4+ T cells from blood, cultured in vitro, taken about 7 months after SARS-CoV-2 vaccination. Receptors originate from a human donor who had recovered from COVID-19.

The chain links TRBV20-1 to TRBJ2-1; D remains ambiguous. The length of the CDR3 is 11 residues. Germline V gene data show CDR1 as DFQATT and CDR2 as SNEGSKA (reference sequence). V was pared by 3 bases and J by 9 bases, with 9 bases between. The CDR3: CSARAGSEQFF. The CDR3 DNA is TGCAGTGCTAGGGCCGGCTCTGAGCAGTTCTTC.

V usage is TRBV28 and J usage is TRBJ1-2, with 7 bases lining up with TRBD1. CDR3 size: 12 residues. Germline values: CDR1 MDHEN, CDR2 SYDVKM. Trimming at V came to 5 bases and at J to 8 bases, leaving 5 bases not matched to a gene. The CDR3 nucleotides read TGTGCCAGCAGTCAGACAGGGACGGGCTACACCTTC. Amino acids: CASSQTGTGYTF.

Turning to this clonotype: A much bigger clone sits one base away, suggesting this may be a read error. This CDR3 is CSASEGERGQPQHF. CDR3 bases: TGCAGTGCTAGTGAGGGGGAACGGGGTCAGCCCCAGCATTTT. The J gene is TRBJ1-5, the V gene TRBV20-1; possible D gene TRBD1, 6 bases. Trimming removed 3 bases from V and 6 bases from J, with 15 bases in between. The germline gives CDR1 DFQATT, CDR2 SNEGSKA (reference sequence). CDR3 length: 14 residues.

This clonotype has more than one count but fewer than ten. The chain employs TRBV20-1 and TRBJ2-1; 7 nucleotides agree with TRBD1. CDR3 length: 16 amino acids. Germline V gives CDR1 DFQATT, CDR2 SNEGSKA (reference sequence). V shed 5 bases, J shed 1 base, and the junction held 11 bases outside the gene matches. The CDR3 sequence: CSARTGSDPSYNEQFF. The CDR3 DNA sequence: TGCAGTGCTCGGACAGGTTCCGATCCGTCCTACAATGAGCAGTTCTTC.

This clonotype was observed a handful of times. This chain links TRBV6-1 with TRBJ1-5; a weak D match, TRBD1 (6 bases). The CDR3 runs 15 residues. V was shortened by 5 bases and J by 0 bases, with 11 bases between the two germline ends. Germline CDR1 is MNHNS and CDR2 is SASEGT. Written as DNA, the CDR3 is TGTGCCAGCAGTACGACAGGAGATAGCAATCAGCCCCAGCATTTT. As protein: CASSTTGDSNQPQHF.

V usage is TRBV20-1 and J usage is TRBJ1-1; D is uncertain. CDR3 size: 11 residues. V lost 1 base and J lost 11, with 11 bases in between. The germline gives CDR1 DFQATT, CDR2 SNEGSKA (reference sequence). The CDR3: CSARGAEKAFF. The CDR3 DNA reads TGCAGTGCTAGAGGGGCCGAGAAGGCTTTCTTT.

V is TRBV29-1 and J is TRBJ2-5, with D uncertain. The V gene's germline CDR1 is SQVTM and CDR2 ANQGSEA. V lost 4 bases, J lost 5 bases, and 11 bases lay in between. This CDR3 spans 12 amino acids. The CDR3: CSVAVGSETQYF. The CDR3 DNA sequence: TGCAGCGTTGCGGTAGGGTCCGAGACCCAGTACTTC.

This chain connects TRBV7-9 to TRBJ2-5; D gene unclear. CDR1 SEHNR and CDR2 FQNEAQ come from the germline V gene (reference sequence). The germline V and J ends were trimmed by 1 base and 1 base, with 10 bases remaining between them. The CDR3 is 15 amino acids. This CDR3 is CASSLETPTQETQYF. The CDR3 DNA reads as TGTGCCAGCAGCTTAGAGACACCAACCCAAGAGACCCAGTACTTC.

This rearrangement joins TRBV7-3 to TRBJ2-7; the D is unclear. Germline CDR1 is SGHTA and CDR2 is FQGTGA. The ends were cut back, 0 bases at V and 5 bases at J, with 8 bases in the middle. This CDR3 contains 13 residues. As DNA, the CDR3 is TGTGCCAGCAGCTTAACTGGCTACGACGAGCAGTACTTC. Translated: CASSLTGYDEQYF.

V gene TRBV6-2 or TRBV6-3 combines with J gene TRBJ2-7; 11 nucleotides align to TRBD2. V gave up 5 bases and J gave up 1 base; unmatched junction bases: 16. Per germline, CDR1 MNHEY and CDR2 SVGEGT. This CDR3 comprises 19 residues. In DNA, the CDR3 is TGTGCCAGCAGTCCTGGGACTAGCGGACCCCCGTGGCCATCCTACGAGCAGTACTTC. Translated: CASSPGTSGPPWPSYEQYF.

The rearrangement links TRBV6-1 to TRBJ2-7; D is perhaps TRBD2 (6 bases). The CDR3 spans 14 residues. V was clipped by 6 bases and J by 2 bases, with 14 bases between them. The germline CDR1 and CDR2 sequences are MNHNS and SASEGT. CDR3 protein: CASRGTFRAYEQYF. DNA for the CDR3: TGTGCCAGCAGGGGGACTTTCAGAGCCTACGAGCAGTACTTC.

CDR3 protein: CASGRAGGPQETQYF. The CDR3 region has the DNA TGCGCCAGCGGCCGGGCAGGGGGCCCTCAAGAGACCCAGTACTTC. The V gene is TRBV4-1, the J gene TRBJ2-5; 8 positions match TRBD1. The CDR3 has 15 residues. In germline, CDR1 is MGHRA, CDR2 YSYEKL. Trimming removed 8 bases from V and 2 bases from J; junction bases left unmatched: 10.

This clonotype came up a few times. The chain carries TRBV7-3 and TRBJ2-1, with D perhaps matching TRBD2 (6 bases). CDR3 size: 15 residues. The V and J ends lost 5 bases and 10 bases respectively, with 21 bases between them. Germline loops: CDR1 SGHTA, CDR2 FQGTGA. CDR3 bases: TGTGCCAGCAGCCAGACTAGTGGGCCTTCGGCGGAGCAGTTCTTC. This codes for CASSQTSGPSAEQFF.

CDR3 in DNA: TGCAGTGCTAGAGAGCCCCAGGGGGCCGGGGAGACCCAGTACTTC. It yields the protein CSAREPQGAGETQYF. The genes are TRBV20-1 and TRBJ2-5, with 8 nucleotides matching TRBD1. This CDR3 has 15 residues. V shed 0 bases and J 5 bases; nucleotides not matched to a gene: 8. CDR1 and CDR2 (germline): DFQATT, SNEGSKA (reference sequence).

The rearrangement uses TRBV6-1 and TRBJ1-6, with unresolved D. Germline CDR1 is MNHNS and CDR2 is SASEGT. V was clipped by 6 bases and J by 4 bases, with 10 bases between them. This CDR3 has 14 residues. CDR3 DNA sequence: TGTGCCAGCAGCTTCTCTGGTTATAATTCACCCCTCCACTTT. Translating it yields CASSFSGYNSPLHF.

A few counts support this clonotype. The chain links TRBV20-1 to TRBJ2-7; D is unclear. Trimming took off 5 bases at V and 0 bases at J, with 11 bases between the two ends. This CDR3 comprises 13 residues. Germline assignment: CDR1 DFQATT and CDR2 SNEGSKA (reference sequence). CDR3 coding DNA: TGCAGTGCTCCCCGACCCGTCTCCTACGAGCAGTACTTC. This translates into CSAPRPVSYEQYF.

In its sample, this clonotype is medium-sized (0.01 to 0.1%). V usage is TRBV20-1 and J usage is TRBJ2-5; D is unresolved. Germline V CDR1 and CDR2: DFQATT, SNEGSKA (reference sequence). V gave up 0 bases and J gave up 4 bases, with 12 bases separating them. This CDR3 is 14 amino acids long. DNA for the CDR3: TGCAGTGCTAGAGATCGGGTTAGCACAGAGACCCAGTACTTC. It yields the protein CSARDRVSTETQYF.

This chain links TRBV6-1 with TRBJ1-5; no clear D gene. The CDR3 length is 11 residues. Germline loops: CDR1 MNHNS, CDR2 SASEGT. Trimming removed 6 bases from V and 4 bases from J, with 4 bases in between. The CDR3 DNA sequence: TGTGCCAGCAGCAGAAATCAGCCCCAGCATTTT. It specifies CASSRNQPQHF.

Only a few counts were recorded for this clonotype. The V gene is TRBV20-1, the J gene TRBJ2-1; 13 positions agree with TRBD2. The CDR3 has 17 residues. Germline trimming cut 7 bases from V and 1 base from J; bases unmatched to any gene: 10. Germline-derived CDR1 and CDR2 are DFQATT and SNEGSKA (reference sequence). The CDR3 nucleotides are TGCAGTGTGCGGACTAGCGGGAGATCTAGGTCCTACAATGAGCAGTTCTTC. Residues: CSVRTSGRSRSYNEQFF.

The chain recombines TRBV6-2 or TRBV6-3 with TRBJ1-6, with a tentative D call TRBD1 (6 bases). The CDR3 is 15 residues long. V gave up 0 bases and J gave up 5 bases, with 8 bases separating them. Germline CDR1 is MNHEY and CDR2 is SVGEGT. The CDR3 loop reads CASSYSGGDNSPLHF. The CDR3 DNA is TGTGCCAGCAGTTACTCGGGGGGCGATAATTCACCCCTCCACTTT.

This chain uses TRBV29-1 with TRBJ1-6; D not certain. Deletions cut 7 bases from V and 6 bases from J, with 13 bases between. There are 13 residues in the CDR3. CDR1 and CDR2 (germline): SQVTM, ANQGSEA. The CDR3 region has the DNA TGCAGCGCCACCGCCGGGGTTAATTCACCCCTCCACTTT. Protein sequence: CSATAGVNSPLHF.

Judged by abundance, this clonotype is medium-sized. The CDR3 sequence: CASGLDREQETQYF. CDR3 nucleotide sequence: TGTGCCAGTGGGTTAGACAGGGAACAAGAGACCCAGTACTTC. This chain links TRBV7-9 with TRBJ2-5, with 7 bases fitting TRBD1. Germline trimming cut 9 bases from V and 2 bases from J; bases unmatched to any gene: 9. CDR1 is SEHNR, CDR2 FQNEAQ, per germline (reference sequence). The CDR3 has 14 amino acids.